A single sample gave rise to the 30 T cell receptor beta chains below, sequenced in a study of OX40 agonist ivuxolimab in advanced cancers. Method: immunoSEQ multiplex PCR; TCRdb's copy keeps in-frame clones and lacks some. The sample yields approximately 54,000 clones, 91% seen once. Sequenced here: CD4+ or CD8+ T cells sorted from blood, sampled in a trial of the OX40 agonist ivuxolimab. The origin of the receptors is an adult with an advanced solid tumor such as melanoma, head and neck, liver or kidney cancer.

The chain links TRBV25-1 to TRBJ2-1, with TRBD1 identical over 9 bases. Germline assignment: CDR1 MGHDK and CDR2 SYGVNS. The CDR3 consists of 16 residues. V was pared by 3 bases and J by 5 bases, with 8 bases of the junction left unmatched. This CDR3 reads CASSDWTGEGDNEQFF. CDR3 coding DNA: TGTGCCAGCAGTGACTGGACAGGGGAGGGGGACAATGAGCAGTTCTTC. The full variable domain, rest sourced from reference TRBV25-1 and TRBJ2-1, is EADIYQTPRYLVIGTGKKITLECSQTMGHDKMYWYQQDPGMELHLIHYSYGVNSTEKGDLSSESTVSRIRTEHFPLTLESARPSHTSQYLCASSDWTGEGDNEQFFGPGTRLTVL.

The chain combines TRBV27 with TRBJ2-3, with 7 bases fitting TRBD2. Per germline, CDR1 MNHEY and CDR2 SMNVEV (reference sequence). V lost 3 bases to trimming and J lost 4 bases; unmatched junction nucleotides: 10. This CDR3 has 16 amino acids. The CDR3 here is CASSFSSGRRADTQYF. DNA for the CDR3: TGTGCCAGCAGTTTCTCTAGCGGAAGGAGGGCAGATACGCAGTATTTT.

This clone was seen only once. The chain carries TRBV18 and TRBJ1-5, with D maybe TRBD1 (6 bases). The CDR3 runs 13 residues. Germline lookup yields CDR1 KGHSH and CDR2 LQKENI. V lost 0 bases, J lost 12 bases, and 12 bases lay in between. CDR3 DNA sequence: TGTGCCAGCTCACCACCGGACAGCGCGCTCCAGCATTTT. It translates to CASSPPDSALQHF.

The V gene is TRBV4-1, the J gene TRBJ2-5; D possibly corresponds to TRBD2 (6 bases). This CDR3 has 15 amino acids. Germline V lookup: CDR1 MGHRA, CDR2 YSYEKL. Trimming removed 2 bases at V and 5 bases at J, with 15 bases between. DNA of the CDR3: TGCGCCAGCAGCCAAATCGAACTAGCTCTCGAGACCCAGTACTTC. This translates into CASSQIELALETQYF.

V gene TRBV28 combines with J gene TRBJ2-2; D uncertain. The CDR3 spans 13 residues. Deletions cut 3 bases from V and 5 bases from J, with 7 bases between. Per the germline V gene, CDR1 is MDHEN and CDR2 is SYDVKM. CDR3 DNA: TGTGCCAGCAGTTTCCGAGTTACCGGGGAGCTGTTTTTT. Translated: CASSFRVTGELFF.

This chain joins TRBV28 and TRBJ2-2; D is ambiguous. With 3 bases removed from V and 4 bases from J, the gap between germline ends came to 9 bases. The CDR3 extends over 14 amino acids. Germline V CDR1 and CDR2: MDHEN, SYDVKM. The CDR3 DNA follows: TGTGCCAGCAGTTTCCAACTGTTCACCGGGGAGCTGTTTTTT. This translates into CASSFQLFTGELFF. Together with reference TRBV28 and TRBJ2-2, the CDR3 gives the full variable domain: DVKVTQSSRYLVKRTGEKVFLECVQDMDHENMFWYRQDPGLGLRLIYFSYDVKMKEKGDIPEGYSVSREKKERFSLILESASTNQTSMYLCASSFQLFTGELFFGEGSRLTVL.

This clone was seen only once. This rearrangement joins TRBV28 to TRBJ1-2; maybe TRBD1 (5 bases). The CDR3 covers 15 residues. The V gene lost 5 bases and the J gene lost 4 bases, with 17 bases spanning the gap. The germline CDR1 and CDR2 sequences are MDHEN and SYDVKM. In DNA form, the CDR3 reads TGTGCCAGCAGTCTCAGGGATCAGCTAGGCTATGGCTACACCTTC. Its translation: CASSLRDQLGYGYTF.

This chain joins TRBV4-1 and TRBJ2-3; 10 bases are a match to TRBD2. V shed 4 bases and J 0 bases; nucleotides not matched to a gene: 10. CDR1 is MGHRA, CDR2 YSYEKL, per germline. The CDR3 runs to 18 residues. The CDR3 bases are TGCGCCAGCAGCCCCACCTTACTAGCGGGGTATAGCACAGATACGCAGTATTTT. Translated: CASSPTLLAGYSTDTQYF.

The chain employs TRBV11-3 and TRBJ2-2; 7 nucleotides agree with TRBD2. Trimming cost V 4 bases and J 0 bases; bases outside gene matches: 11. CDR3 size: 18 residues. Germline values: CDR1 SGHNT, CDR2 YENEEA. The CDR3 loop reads CASSSSLAGDANTGELFF. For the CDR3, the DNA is TGTGCCAGCAGCTCCTCTCTGGCGGGGGACGCGAACACCGGGGAGCTGTTTTTT.

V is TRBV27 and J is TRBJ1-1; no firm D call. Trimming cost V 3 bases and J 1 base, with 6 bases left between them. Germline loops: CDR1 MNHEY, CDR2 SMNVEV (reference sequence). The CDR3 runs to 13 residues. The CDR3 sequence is CASSFGSNTEAFF. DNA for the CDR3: TGTGCCAGCAGTTTCGGGTCGAACACTGAAGCTTTCTTT.

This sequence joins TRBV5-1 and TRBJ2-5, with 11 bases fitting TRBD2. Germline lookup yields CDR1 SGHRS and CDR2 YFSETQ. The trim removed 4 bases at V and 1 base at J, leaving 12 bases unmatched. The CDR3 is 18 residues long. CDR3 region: CASSLGLLGLAAQETQYF. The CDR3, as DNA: TGCGCCAGCAGCCTGGGTCTACTGGGACTAGCGGCCCAAGAGACCCAGTACTTC. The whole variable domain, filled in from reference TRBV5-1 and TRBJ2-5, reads KAGVTQTPRYLIKTRGQQVTLSCSPISGHRSVSWYQQTPGQGLQFLFEYFSETQRNKGNFPGRFSGRQFSNSRSEMNVSTLELGDSALYLCASSLGLLGLAAQETQYFGPGTRLLVL.

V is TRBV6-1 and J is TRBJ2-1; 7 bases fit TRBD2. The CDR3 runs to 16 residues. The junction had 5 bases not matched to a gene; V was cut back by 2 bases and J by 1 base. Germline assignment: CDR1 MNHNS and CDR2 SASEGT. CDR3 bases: TGTGCCAGCAGTGAATCGACTAGCTCTTCCTACAATGAGCAGTTCTTC. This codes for CASSESTSSSYNEQFF.

DNA of the CDR3: TGTGCCAGCAGTGAGGGTCTGACGTCTAGCACAGATACGCAGTATTTT. It codes for CASSEGLTSSTDTQYF. The chain links TRBV2 to TRBJ2-3, with D unresolved. Between the trimmed V and J ends, which lost 3 bases and 0 bases, there was a span of 13 bases. This CDR3 is built from 16 residues. Germline loops: CDR1 SNHLY, CDR2 FYNNEI.

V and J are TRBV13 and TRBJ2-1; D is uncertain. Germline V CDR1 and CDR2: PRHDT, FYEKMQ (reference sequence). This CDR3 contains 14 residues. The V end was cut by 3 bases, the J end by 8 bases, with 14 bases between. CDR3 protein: CASSFPTQPHEQFF. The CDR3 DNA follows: TGTGCCAGCAGCTTCCCTACCCAACCCCATGAGCAGTTCTTC. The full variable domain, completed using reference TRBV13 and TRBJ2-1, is AAGVIQSPRHLIKEKRETATLKCYPIPRHDTVYWYQQGPGQDPQFLISFYEKMQSDKGSIPDRFSAQQFSDYHSELNMSSLELGDSALYFCASSFPTQPHEQFFGPGTRLTVL.

CDR3 sequence: CASSLVPSRGSNEQFF. CDR3 nucleotides: TGTGCCAGCAGCTTAGTCCCTTCGCGGGGGTCGAATGAGCAGTTCTTC. The J gene is TRBJ2-1, the V gene TRBV7-9, with 7 bases fitting TRBD2. Germline CDR1 and CDR2: SEHNR and FQNEAQ (reference sequence). J was trimmed by 7 bases and V by 1 base; bases with no gene match: 10. This CDR3 contains 16 residues.

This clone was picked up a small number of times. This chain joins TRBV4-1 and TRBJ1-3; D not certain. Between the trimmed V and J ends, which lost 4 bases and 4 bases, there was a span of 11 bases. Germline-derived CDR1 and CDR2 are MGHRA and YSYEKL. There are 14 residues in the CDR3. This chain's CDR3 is CASSPRHYGNTIYF. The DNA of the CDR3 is TGCGCCAGCAGCCCAAGACATTACGGAAACACCATATATTTT.

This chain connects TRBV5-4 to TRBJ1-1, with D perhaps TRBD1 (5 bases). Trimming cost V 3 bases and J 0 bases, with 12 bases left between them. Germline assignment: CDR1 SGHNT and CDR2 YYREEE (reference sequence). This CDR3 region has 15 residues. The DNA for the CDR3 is TGTGCCAGCAGCTCCCCTGAGGGGATGAACACTGAAGCTTTCTTT. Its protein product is CASSSPEGMNTEAFF. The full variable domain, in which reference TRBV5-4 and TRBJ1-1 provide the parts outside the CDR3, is ETGVTQSPTHLIKTRGQQVTLRCSSQSGHNTVSWYQQALGQGPQFIFQYYREEENGRGNFPPRFSGLQFPNYSSELNVNALELDDSALYLCASSSPEGMNTEAFFGQGTRLTVV.

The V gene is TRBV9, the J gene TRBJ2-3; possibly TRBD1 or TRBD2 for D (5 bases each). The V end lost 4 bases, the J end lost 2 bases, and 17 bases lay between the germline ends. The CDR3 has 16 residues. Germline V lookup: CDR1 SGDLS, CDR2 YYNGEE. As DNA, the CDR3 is TGTGCCAGCAGCTCCCGGGACCCCCGGTCCACAGATACGCAGTATTTT. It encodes CASSSRDPRSTDTQYF. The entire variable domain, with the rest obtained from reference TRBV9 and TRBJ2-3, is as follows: DSGVTQTPKHLITATGQRVTLRCSPRSGDLSVYWYQQSLDQGLQFLIQYYNGEERAKGNILERFSAQQFPDLHSELNLSSLELGDSALYFCASSSRDPRSTDTQYFGPGTRLTVL.

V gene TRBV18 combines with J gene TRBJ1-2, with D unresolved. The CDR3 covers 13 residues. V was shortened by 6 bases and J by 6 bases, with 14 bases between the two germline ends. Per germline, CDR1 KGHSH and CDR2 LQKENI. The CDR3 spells CASSVEGEDGYTF. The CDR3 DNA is TGTGCCAGCTCCGTAGAAGGAGAGGATGGCTACACCTTC. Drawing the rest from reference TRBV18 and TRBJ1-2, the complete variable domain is NAGVMQNPRHLVRRRGQEARLRCSPMKGHSHVYWYRQLPEEGLKFMVYLQKENIIDESGMPKERFSAEFPKEGPSILRIQQVVRGDSAAYFCASSVEGEDGYTFGSGTRLTVV.

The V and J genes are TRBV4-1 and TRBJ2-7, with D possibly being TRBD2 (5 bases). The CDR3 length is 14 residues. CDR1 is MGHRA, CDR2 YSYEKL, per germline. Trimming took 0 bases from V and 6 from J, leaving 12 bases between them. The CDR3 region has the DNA TGCGCCAGCAGCCAAGACCCTCTAGCTATCGAGCAGTACTTC. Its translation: CASSQDPLAIEQYF.

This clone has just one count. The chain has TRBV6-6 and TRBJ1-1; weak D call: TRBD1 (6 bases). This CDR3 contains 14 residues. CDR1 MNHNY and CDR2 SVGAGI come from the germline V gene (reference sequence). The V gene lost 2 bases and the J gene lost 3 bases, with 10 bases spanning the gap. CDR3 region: CASSYGGRDTEAFF. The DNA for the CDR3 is TGTGCCAGCAGTTACGGGGGGCGCGACACTGAAGCTTTCTTT.

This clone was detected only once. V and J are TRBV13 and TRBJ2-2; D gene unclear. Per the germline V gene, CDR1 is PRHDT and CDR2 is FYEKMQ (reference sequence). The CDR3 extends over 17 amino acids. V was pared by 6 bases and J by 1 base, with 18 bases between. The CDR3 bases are TGTGCCAGCAGTCTAGTCATGGTCCAAAGGAACACCGGGGAGCTGTTTTTT. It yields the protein CASSLVMVQRNTGELFF.

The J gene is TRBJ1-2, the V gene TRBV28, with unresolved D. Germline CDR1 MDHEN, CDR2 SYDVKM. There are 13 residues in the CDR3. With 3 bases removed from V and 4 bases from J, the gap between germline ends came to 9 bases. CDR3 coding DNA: TGTGCCAGCAGTTTTAATAGGGTCTATGGCTACACCTTC. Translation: CASSFNRVYGYTF.

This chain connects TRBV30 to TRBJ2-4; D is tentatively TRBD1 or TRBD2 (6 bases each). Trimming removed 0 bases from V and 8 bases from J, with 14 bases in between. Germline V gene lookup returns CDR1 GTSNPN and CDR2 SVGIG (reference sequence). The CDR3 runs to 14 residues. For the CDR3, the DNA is TGTGCCTGGAGTGTTACTGGGGGCGGGGACATTCAGTACTTC. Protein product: CAWSVTGGGDIQYF.

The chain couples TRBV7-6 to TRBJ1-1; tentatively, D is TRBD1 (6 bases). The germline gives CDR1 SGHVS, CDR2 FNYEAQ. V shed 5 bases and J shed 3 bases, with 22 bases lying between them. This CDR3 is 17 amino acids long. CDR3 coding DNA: TGTGCCAGCAGCCTTTTTGTTGGGGGCAGGTCGGACACTGAAGCTTTCTTT. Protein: CASSLFVGGRSDTEAFF.

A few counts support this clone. CDR3 DNA sequence: TGTGCCAGTAGTACGGGACAGCAGCACACCGGGGAGCTGTTTTTT. Protein sequence: CASSTGQQHTGELFF. V usage is TRBV19 and J usage is TRBJ2-2; 7 bases map to TRBD1. The CDR3 totals 15 residues. Per the germline V gene, CDR1 is LNHDA and CDR2 is SQIVND (reference sequence). V gave up 4 bases and J gave up 3 bases; unmatched junction bases: 5.

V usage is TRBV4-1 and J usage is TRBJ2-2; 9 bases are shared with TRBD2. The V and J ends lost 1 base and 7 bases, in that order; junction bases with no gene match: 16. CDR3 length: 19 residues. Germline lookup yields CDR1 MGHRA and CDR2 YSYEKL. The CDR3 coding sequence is TGCGCCAGCAGCCAAGTAGTTGGCGGGAGGGCAGCCGAGGTCGGGGAGCTGTTTTTT. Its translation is CASSQVVGGRAAEVGELFF.

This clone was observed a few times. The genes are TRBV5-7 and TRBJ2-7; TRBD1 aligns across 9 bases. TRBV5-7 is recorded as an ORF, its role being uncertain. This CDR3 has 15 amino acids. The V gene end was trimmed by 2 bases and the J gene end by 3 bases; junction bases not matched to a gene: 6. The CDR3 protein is CASSFETGGSYEQYF. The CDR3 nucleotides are TGTGCCAGCAGCTTCGAGACAGGGGGGAGCTACGAGCAGTACTTC.

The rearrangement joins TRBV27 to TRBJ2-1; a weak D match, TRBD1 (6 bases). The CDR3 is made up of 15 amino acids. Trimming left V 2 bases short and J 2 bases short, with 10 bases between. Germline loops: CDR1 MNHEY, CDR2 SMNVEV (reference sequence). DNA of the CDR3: TGTGCCAGCAGTTTACTCGGGGACACCTACAATGAGCAGTTCTTC. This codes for CASSLLGDTYNEQFF.

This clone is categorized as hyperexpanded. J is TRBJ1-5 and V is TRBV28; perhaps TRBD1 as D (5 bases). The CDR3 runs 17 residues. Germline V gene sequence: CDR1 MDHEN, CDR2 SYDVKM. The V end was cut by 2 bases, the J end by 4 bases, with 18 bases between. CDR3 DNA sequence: TGTGCCAGCAGTTTAGGCGTTAGGGGTGGGGAGAATCAGCCCCAGCATTTT. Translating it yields CASSLGVRGGENQPQHF.